The 16 T cell receptor beta chains given below trace back to one sample, sequenced in a study of CD8 T cells in Susac syndrome. RNA amounts of roughly 0.5 to 1 ug underwent reverse transcription with random hexamers. A single record per CDR3 protein comes from TCRdb applying MiXCR to the immunoSEQ multiplex PCR reads. The table records approximately 130,000 distinct CDR3 sequences, about 90% of them present only once. The sequenced material came from CD8+ T cells from PBMCs. Every receptor here comes from a human donor with multiple sclerosis.

The genes are TRBV7-9 and TRBJ2-7; D gene ambiguous. The CDR3 length is 13 residues. The germline V gene has CDR1 SEHNR and CDR2 FQNEAQ (reference sequence). V was shortened by 5 bases and J by 0 bases, with 8 bases between the two germline ends. The CDR3 here is CASSLPVSYEQYF. The CDR3 coding sequence is TGTGCCAGCAGCCTCCCCGTCTCCTACGAGCAGTACTTC.

V and J are TRBV6-4 and TRBJ2-3; 7 bases match TRBD2. J lost 5 bases, V lost 3 bases, and 5 bases had no gene match. The CDR3 runs to 14 residues. CDR1 and CDR2 (germline): MRHNA, SNTAGT. The CDR3 bases are TGTGCCAGCAGTGATCGAGCGGGAAAAGATACGCAGTATTTT. Translating it yields CASSDRAGKDTQYF.

The chain joins TRBV28 to TRBJ2-1; the D gene is possibly TRBD2 (5 bases). Trimming took off 10 bases at V and 6 bases at J, with 19 bases between the two ends. Germline CDR1 and CDR2: MDHEN and SYDVKM. CDR3 size: 14 residues. The CDR3 DNA follows: TGTGCCATCTCAAAGGGAGTTGGGGTCAATGAGCAGTTCTTC. Translating it yields CAISKGVGVNEQFF.

The chain combines TRBV30 with TRBJ2-3; D is undetermined. The CDR3 covers 16 residues. In germline, CDR1 is GTSNPN, CDR2 SVGIG (reference sequence). Trimming pared 1 base from V and 3 bases from J, leaving 17 bases between. This CDR3 reads CAWSAKTGIITDTQYF. The CDR3 DNA reads as TGTGCCTGGAGTGCTAAGACTGGCATCATTACAGATACGCAGTATTTT.

The chain couples TRBV9 to TRBJ2-7; the D gene could be TRBD1 or TRBD2 (6 bases each). The CDR3 loop spans 16 amino acids. Trimming took 4 bases from V and 6 from J, leaving 23 bases between them. CDR1 and CDR2 (germline): SGDLS, YYNGEE. CDR3 residues: CASSPPGSGGKVEQYF. The DNA for the CDR3 is TGTGCCAGCAGCCCGCCTGGATCCGGGGGCAAGGTCGAGCAGTACTTC.

The J gene is TRBJ2-1, the V gene TRBV4-2, with no clear D. Germline values: CDR1 LGHNA, CDR2 YNFKEQ. This CDR3 comprises 12 residues. Between the trimmed V and J ends, which lost 4 bases and 10 bases, there was a span of 11 bases. CDR3 in amino acids: CASSPMDGEQFF. The DNA for the CDR3 is TGTGCCAGCAGCCCCATGGATGGGGAGCAGTTCTTC.

The rearrangement joins TRBV7-6 to TRBJ2-7, with TRBD2 as a possible D gene (6 bases). This CDR3 comprises 13 residues. The V gene lost 5 bases and the J gene lost 7 bases, with 15 bases spanning the gap. Germline assignment: CDR1 SGHVS and CDR2 FNYEAQ. CDR3 sequence (DNA): TGTGCCAGCAGCCTCGGGACTCGCTGGGAGCAGTACTTC. Translated, it gives CASSLGTRWEQYF.

Here the CDR3 reads CASEHTFSGIGSYEQYF. The CDR3 region has the DNA TGTGCCAGCGAGCACACCTTTAGCGGGATAGGGTCCTACGAGCAGTACTTC. V is TRBV11-2 and J is TRBJ2-7; the match to TRBD2 covers 8 bases. Germline CDR1 is SGHAT and CDR2 is FQNNGV. The J segment lost 1 base and the V segment lost 8 bases, leaving 16 bases of the junction unmatched. The CDR3 sequence is 17 residues long. Full variable domain (missing parts from reference TRBV11-2 and TRBJ2-7): EAGVAQSPRYKIIEKRQSVAFWCNPISGHATLYWYQQILGQGPKLLIQFQNNGVVDDSQLPKDRFSAERLKGVDSTLKIQPAKLEDSAVYLCASEHTFSGIGSYEQYFGPGTRLTVT.

The chain uses TRBV5-6 and TRBJ2-1; D unclear. The V gene's germline CDR1 is SGHDT and CDR2 YYEEEE. The CDR3 totals 13 residues. The germline V and J ends were trimmed by 0 bases and 6 bases, with 7 bases remaining between them. The DNA for the CDR3 is TGTGCCAGCAGCTTGGGCGCGGTCAATGAGCAGTTCTTC. Translating gives CASSLGAVNEQFF.

This clonotype was recorded a few times. The rearrangement links TRBV6-1 to TRBJ2-6; D unresolved. Trimming pared 6 bases from V and 1 base from J, leaving 10 bases between. The germline gives CDR1 MNHNS, CDR2 SASEGT. The CDR3 is 15 amino acids. CDR3 amino acids: CASSRSVSGANVLTF. CDR3 coding DNA: TGTGCCAGCAGCCGCTCAGTGTCTGGGGCCAACGTCCTGACTTTC.

This chain joins TRBV24-1 and TRBJ2-1; 13 nucleotides line up with TRBD2. The germline V gene encodes CDR1 KGHDR and CDR2 SFDVKD. Trimming took 1 base from V and 7 from J; bases not matched to a gene: 6. The CDR3 has 17 residues. This CDR3 reads CATSDFSGLAGVNEQFF. CDR3 nucleotide sequence: TGTGCCACCAGTGATTTCTCCGGACTAGCGGGAGTAAATGAGCAGTTCTTC.

The rearrangement links TRBV7-2 to TRBJ2-5; TRBD1 is a possible D gene (6 bases). The length of the CDR3 is 14 residues. In germline, CDR1 is SGHTA, CDR2 FQGNSA. V was cut by 5 bases and J by 3 bases, with 13 bases left in between. CDR3 bases: TGTGCCAGCAGCCTCCGGACAGCCGAAGAGACCCAGTACTTC. It is translated as CASSLRTAEETQYF.

V usage is TRBV30 and J usage is TRBJ2-7, with 10 bases matching TRBD2. The CDR3 spans 13 residues. Germline CDR1 reads GTSNPN; CDR2 reads SVGIG (reference sequence). V lost 5 bases and J lost 1; bases outside the gene matches: 2. This chain's CDR3 is CAWRTSGSYEQYF. CDR3 DNA: TGTGCCTGGCGGACTAGCGGATCCTACGAGCAGTACTTC.

This rearrangement joins TRBV30 to TRBJ2-7; the D gene could be TRBD1 or TRBD2 (5 bases each). This CDR3 contains 13 residues. Germline lookup yields CDR1 GTSNPN and CDR2 SVGIG (reference sequence). The germline V and J ends were trimmed by 1 base and 3 bases, with 10 bases remaining between them. CDR3 region: CAWSESGSYEQYF. The CDR3 DNA reads TGTGCCTGGAGTGAGTCAGGGAGCTACGAGCAGTACTTC. Using reference TRBV30 and TRBJ2-7 for the parts outside the CDR3, the full variable domain is SQTIHQWPATLVQPVGSPLSLECTVEGTSNPNLYWYRQAAGRGLQLLFYSVGIGQISSEVPQNLSASRPQDRQFILSSKKLLLSDSGFYLCAWSESGSYEQYFGPGTRLTVT.

V usage is TRBV9 and J usage is TRBJ2-1; TRBD2 matches 9 bases. V lost 4 bases to trimming and J lost 5 bases; unmatched junction nucleotides: 13. This CDR3 has 17 amino acids. Germline V lookup: CDR1 SGDLS, CDR2 YYNGEE. The CDR3 loop is CASSLSYGTSLNNEQFF. In DNA form, the CDR3 reads TGTGCCAGCAGCTTATCCTATGGGACTAGCCTCAACAATGAGCAGTTCTTC.

The J gene is TRBJ2-2, the V gene TRBV12-3 or TRBV12-4, with D perhaps TRBD2 (6 bases). This CDR3 contains 13 residues. Deletions cut 6 bases from V and 6 bases from J, with 11 bases between. CDR3 sequence reads: CASSSTSPGELFF. DNA of the CDR3: TGTGCCAGCAGCTCAACTAGCCCCGGGGAGCTGTTTTTT.